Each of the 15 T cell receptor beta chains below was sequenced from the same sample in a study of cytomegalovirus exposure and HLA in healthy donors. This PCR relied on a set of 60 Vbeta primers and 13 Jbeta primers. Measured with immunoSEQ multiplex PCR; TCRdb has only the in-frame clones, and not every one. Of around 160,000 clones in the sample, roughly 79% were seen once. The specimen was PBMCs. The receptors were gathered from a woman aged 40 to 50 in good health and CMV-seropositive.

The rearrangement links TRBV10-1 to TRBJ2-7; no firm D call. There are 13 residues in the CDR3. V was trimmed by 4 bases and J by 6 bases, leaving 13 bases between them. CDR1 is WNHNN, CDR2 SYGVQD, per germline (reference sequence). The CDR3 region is CASSAGPAGEQYF. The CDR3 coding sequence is TGCGCCAGCAGTGCTGGCCCCGCAGGCGAGCAGTACTTC.

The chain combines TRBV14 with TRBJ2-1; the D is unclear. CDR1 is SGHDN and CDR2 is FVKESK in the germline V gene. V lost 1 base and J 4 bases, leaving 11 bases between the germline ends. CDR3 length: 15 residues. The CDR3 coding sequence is TGTGCCAGCAGCCAAGTACCGTACAGATACAATGAGCAGTTCTTC. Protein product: CASSQVPYRYNEQFF.

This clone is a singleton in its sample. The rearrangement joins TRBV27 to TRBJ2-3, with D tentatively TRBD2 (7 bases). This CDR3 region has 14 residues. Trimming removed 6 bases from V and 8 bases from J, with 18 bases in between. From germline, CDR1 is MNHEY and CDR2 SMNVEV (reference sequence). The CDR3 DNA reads TGTGCCAGCAGCCCCGGGACTATAGGGGGTACGCAGTATTTT. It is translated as CASSPGTIGGTQYF.

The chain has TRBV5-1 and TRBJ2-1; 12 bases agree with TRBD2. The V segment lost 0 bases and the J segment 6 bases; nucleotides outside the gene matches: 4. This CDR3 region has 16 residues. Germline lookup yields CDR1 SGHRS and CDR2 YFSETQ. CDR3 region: CASSLAASGGVNEQFF. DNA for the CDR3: TGCGCCAGCAGCTTGGCCGCTAGCGGGGGGGTCAATGAGCAGTTCTTC.

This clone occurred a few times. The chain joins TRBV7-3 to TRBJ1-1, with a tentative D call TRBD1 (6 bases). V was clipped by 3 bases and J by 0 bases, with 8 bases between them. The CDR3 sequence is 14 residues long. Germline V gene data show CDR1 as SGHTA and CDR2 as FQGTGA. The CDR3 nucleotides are TGTGCCAGCAGCTTCGGACAGCTGAACACTGAAGCTTTCTTT. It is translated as CASSFGQLNTEAFF.

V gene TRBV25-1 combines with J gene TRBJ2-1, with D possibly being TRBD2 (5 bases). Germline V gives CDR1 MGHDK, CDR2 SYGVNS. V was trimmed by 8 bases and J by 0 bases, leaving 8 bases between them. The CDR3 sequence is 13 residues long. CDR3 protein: CASRGRSYNEQFF. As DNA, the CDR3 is TGTGCCAGCCGCGGGCGCTCCTACAATGAGCAGTTCTTC.

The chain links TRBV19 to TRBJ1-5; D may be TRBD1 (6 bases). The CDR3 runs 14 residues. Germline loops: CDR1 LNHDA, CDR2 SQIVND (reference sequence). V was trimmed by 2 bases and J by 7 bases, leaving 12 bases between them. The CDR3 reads CASSIYRERQPQHF. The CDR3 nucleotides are TGTGCCAGTAGTATATACAGGGAGCGGCAGCCCCAGCATTTT.

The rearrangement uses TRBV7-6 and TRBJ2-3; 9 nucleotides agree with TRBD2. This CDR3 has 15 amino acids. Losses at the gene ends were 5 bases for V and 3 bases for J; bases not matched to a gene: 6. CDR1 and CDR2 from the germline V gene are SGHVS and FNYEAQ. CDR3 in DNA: TGTGCCAGCAGCCCGGGACTAGCCCGAACAGATACGCAGTATTTT. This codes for CASSPGLARTDTQYF.

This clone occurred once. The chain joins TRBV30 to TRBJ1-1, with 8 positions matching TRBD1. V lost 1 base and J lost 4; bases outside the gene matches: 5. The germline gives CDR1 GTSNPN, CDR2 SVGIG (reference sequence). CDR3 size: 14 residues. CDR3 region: CAWSARQGSTEAFF. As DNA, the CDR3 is TGTGCCTGGAGTGCTCGACAGGGGAGCACTGAAGCTTTCTTT.

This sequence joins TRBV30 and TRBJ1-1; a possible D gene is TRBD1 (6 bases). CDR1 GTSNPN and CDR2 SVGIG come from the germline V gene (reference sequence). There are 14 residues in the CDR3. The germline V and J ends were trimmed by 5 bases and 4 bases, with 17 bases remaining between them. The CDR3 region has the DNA TGTGCCTGGGATAGGGACACCTCGGTCACTGAAGCTTTCTTT. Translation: CAWDRDTSVTEAFF.

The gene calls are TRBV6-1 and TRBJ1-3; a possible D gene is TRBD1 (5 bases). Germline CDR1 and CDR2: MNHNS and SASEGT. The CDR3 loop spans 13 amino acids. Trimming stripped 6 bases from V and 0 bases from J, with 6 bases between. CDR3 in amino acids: CASSRASGNTIYF. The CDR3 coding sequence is TGTGCCAGCAGCAGGGCCTCTGGAAACACCATATATTTT.

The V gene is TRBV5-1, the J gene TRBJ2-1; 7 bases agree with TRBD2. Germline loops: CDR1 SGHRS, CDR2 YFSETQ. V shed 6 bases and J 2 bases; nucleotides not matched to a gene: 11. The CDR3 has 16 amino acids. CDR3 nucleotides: TGCGCCAGCACCCCGGGAGCGGGGCTAACCTACAATGAGCAGTTCTTC. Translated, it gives CASTPGAGLTYNEQFF. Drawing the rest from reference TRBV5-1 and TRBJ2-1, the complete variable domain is KAGVTQTPRYLIKTRGQQVTLSCSPISGHRSVSWYQQTPGQGLQFLFEYFSETQRNKGNFPGRFSGRQFSNSRSEMNVSTLELGDSALYLCASTPGAGLTYNEQFFGPGTRLTVL.

CDR3 loop: CASSPTPWAATLEAFF. Written as DNA, the CDR3 is TGTGCCAGCTCACCAACCCCCTGGGCAGCCACCCTTGAAGCTTTCTTT. The chain uses TRBV18 and TRBJ1-1; D uncertain. This CDR3 has 16 amino acids. V lost 2 bases, J lost 7 bases, and 20 bases lay in between. Germline-derived CDR1 and CDR2 are KGHSH and LQKENI.

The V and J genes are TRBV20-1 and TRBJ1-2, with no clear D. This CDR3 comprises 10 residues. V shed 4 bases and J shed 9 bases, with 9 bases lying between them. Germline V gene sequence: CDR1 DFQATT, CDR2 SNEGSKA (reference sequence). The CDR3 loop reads CSATADRYTF. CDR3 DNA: TGCAGTGCTACGGCGGATCGCTACACCTTC.

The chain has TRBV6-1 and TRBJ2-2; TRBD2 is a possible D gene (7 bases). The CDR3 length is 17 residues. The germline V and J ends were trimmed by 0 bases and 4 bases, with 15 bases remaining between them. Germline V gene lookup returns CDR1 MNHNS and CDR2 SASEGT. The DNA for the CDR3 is TGTGCCAGCAGTGAAGCGGGGGGGGGCCGATCCACCGGGGAGCTGTTTTTT. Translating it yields CASSEAGGGRSTGELFF.